The 14 T cell receptor beta chains below all came from one sample that was sequenced in a study of blood T cell repertoires in COVID-19. Only in-frame clones appear in the TCRdb table, and some are missing; sequencing was by immunoSEQ multiplex PCR. The data show fewer than 150,000 clones, 75% to 90% seen once. Sequenced: peripheral blood. The receptors come from a woman between 40 and 50 years old with acute or convalescent COVID-19.

The chain uses TRBV5-1 and TRBJ2-7; 9 bases line up with TRBD2. Germline V gives CDR1 SGHRS, CDR2 YFSETQ. The CDR3 loop spans 16 amino acids. The junction had 10 bases not matched to a gene; V was cut back by 4 bases and J by 2 bases. DNA of the CDR3: TGCGCCAGCAGCGCACACGCTAGCGGGGTCACCTACGAGCAGTACTTC. Amino acids: CASSAHASGVTYEQYF.

The rearrangement links TRBV5-1 to TRBJ2-1, with TRBD2 matching over 7 bases. With 2 bases clipped from V and 6 bases from J, the junction kept 8 bases outside the gene matches. The CDR3 is 15 residues long. The germline V gene encodes CDR1 SGHRS and CDR2 YFSETQ. CDR3 residues: CASSFGGSFVNEQFF. The DNA of the CDR3 is TGCGCCAGCAGCTTCGGGGGGTCCTTCGTCAATGAGCAGTTCTTC.

The rearrangement joins TRBV5-1 to TRBJ1-1; 7 nucleotides match TRBD1. With 1 base clipped from V and 5 bases from J, the junction kept 5 bases outside the gene matches. The CDR3 has 14 residues. The V gene's germline CDR1 is SGHRS and CDR2 YFSETQ. In DNA, the CDR3 is TGCGCCAGCAGCTTGACAGGGGAGGCAACTGAAGCTTTCTTT. It specifies CASSLTGEATEAFF. Complete variable domain (other parts from reference TRBV5-1 and TRBJ1-1): KAGVTQTPRYLIKTRGQQVTLSCSPISGHRSVSWYQQTPGQGLQFLFEYFSETQRNKGNFPGRFSGRQFSNSRSEMNVSTLELGDSALYLCASSLTGEATEAFFGQGTRLTVV.

The chain recombines TRBV5-1 with TRBJ1-1; tentative D call: TRBD1 (5 bases). Trimming took 0 bases from V and 4 from J, leaving 13 bases between them. The germline V gene has CDR1 SGHRS and CDR2 YFSETQ. The CDR3 runs 15 residues. DNA for the CDR3: TGCGCCAGCAGCTTGGTCCAGGGAGGTAGCACTGAAGCTTTCTTT. Its translation: CASSLVQGGSTEAFF.

V and J are TRBV15 and TRBJ1-1; TRBD1 matches at 7 bases. With 5 bases clipped from V and 4 bases from J, the junction kept 4 bases outside the gene matches. The CDR3 has 13 amino acids. CDR1 is LNHNV and CDR2 is YYDKDF in the germline V gene (reference sequence). CDR3 residues: CATSRGQTTEAFF. CDR3 nucleotide sequence: TGTGCCACCAGCCGGGGACAGACCACTGAAGCTTTCTTT.

V is TRBV21-1 and J is TRBJ1-6; the table assigns TRBD1, which was not confirmed against the DNA. TRBV21-1 is termed a pseudogene. The CDR3 is made up of 12 amino acids. The CDR3 DNA follows: TGTGCCAGCAGCCACAGGGTAAAACCCCTCCACTTT. Amino acid sequence: CASSHRVKPLHF.

This rearrangement joins TRBV21-1 to TRBJ2-2; the D call of TRBD2 is as the table states it, not checked on the DNA. TRBV21-1 has pseudogene status. This CDR3 is 14 amino acids long. The CDR3 protein is CASSKVGVPGELFF. The CDR3 DNA reads TGTGCCAGCAGCAAAGTCGGGGTCCCCGGGGAGCTGTTTTTT.

V is TRBV6-5 and J is TRBJ2-7; no clear D. This CDR3 has 13 amino acids. Germline CDR1 is MNHEY and CDR2 is SVGAGI. With 2 bases removed from V and 2 bases from J, the gap between germline ends came to 7 bases. As DNA, the CDR3 is TGTGCCAGCAGTTACGCTCCTACCTACGAGCAGTACTTC. Encoded protein: CASSYAPTYEQYF.

The CDR3 sequence: CASRKDRGANEQYF. The CDR3, as DNA: TGCGCCAGCAGGAAAGACAGGGGAGCCAACGAGCAGTACTTC. This rearrangement joins TRBV5-1 to TRBJ2-7; 8 bases fit TRBD1. Germline loops: CDR1 SGHRS, CDR2 YFSETQ. V lost 5 bases to trimming and J lost 5 bases; unmatched junction nucleotides: 9. The CDR3 is 14 residues long.

The gene calls are TRBV7-9 and TRBJ1-4; tentative D call: TRBD1 (5 bases). V gave up 5 bases and J gave up 4 bases, with 11 bases separating them. Germline V gene lookup returns CDR1 SEHNR and CDR2 FQNEAQ (reference sequence). The CDR3 covers 14 residues. Here the CDR3 DNA reads TGTGCCAGCAGCCCCCCAGGGAATAATGAAAAACTGTTTTTT. Translated, it gives CASSPPGNNEKLFF.

The CDR3 region is CASGAGGDNQPQHF. CDR3 nucleotides: TGTGCTAGTGGGGCAGGGGGAGACAATCAGCCCCAGCATTTT. The chain links TRBV12-5 to TRBJ1-5, with 7 bases lining up with TRBD1. J was trimmed by 3 bases and V by 6 bases; bases with no gene match: 5. Germline V gene sequence: CDR1 LGHNT, CDR2 FRNRAP. The CDR3 is 14 amino acids.

CDR3 sequence (DNA): TGTGCCAGCAGCGCCCGGACAGTCCAAGAGACCCAGTACTTC. Its translation is CASSARTVQETQYF. The rearrangement links TRBV7-2 to TRBJ2-5; D might be TRBD1 (6 bases). CDR1 is SGHTA, CDR2 FQGNSA, per germline. The V end was cut by 5 bases, the J end by 1 base, with 11 bases between. This CDR3 spans 14 amino acids.

This clone was recorded once. The chain joins TRBV30 to TRBJ1-1; no reliable D call. V was trimmed by 1 base and J by 8 bases, leaving 8 bases between them. The CDR3 extends over 11 amino acids. CDR1 and CDR2 from the germline V gene are GTSNPN and SVGIG (reference sequence). The CDR3 region is CAWSGLFEAFF. DNA of the CDR3: TGTGCCTGGAGTGGACTCTTCGAAGCTTTCTTT.

This clone was observed a handful of times. This chain links TRBV9 with TRBJ2-3; 11 bases map to TRBD2. The CDR3 totals 17 residues. V dropped 3 bases and J dropped 6; count of bases not matched to a gene: 12. Germline CDR1 reads SGDLS; CDR2 reads YYNGEE. The CDR3 loop is CASSEPGLADPRDTQYF. The DNA of the CDR3 is TGTGCCAGCAGCGAACCGGGACTAGCGGACCCCAGGGATACGCAGTATTTT.